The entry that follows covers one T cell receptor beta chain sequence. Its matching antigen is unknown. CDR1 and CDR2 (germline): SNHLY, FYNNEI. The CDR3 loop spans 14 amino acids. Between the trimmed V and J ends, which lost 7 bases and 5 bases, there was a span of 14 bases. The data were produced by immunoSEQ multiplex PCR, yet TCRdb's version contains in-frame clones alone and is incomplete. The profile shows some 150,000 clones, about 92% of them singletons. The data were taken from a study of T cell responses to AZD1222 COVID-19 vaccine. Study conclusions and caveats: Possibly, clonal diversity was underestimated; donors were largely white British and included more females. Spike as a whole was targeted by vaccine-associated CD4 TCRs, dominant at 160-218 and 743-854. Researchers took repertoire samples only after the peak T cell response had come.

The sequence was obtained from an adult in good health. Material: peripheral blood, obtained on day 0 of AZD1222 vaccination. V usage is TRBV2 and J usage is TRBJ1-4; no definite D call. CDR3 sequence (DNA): TGTGCCAGCAACGGGGAAGGAAGGAATGAAAAACTGTTTTTT. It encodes CASNGEGRNEKLFF.